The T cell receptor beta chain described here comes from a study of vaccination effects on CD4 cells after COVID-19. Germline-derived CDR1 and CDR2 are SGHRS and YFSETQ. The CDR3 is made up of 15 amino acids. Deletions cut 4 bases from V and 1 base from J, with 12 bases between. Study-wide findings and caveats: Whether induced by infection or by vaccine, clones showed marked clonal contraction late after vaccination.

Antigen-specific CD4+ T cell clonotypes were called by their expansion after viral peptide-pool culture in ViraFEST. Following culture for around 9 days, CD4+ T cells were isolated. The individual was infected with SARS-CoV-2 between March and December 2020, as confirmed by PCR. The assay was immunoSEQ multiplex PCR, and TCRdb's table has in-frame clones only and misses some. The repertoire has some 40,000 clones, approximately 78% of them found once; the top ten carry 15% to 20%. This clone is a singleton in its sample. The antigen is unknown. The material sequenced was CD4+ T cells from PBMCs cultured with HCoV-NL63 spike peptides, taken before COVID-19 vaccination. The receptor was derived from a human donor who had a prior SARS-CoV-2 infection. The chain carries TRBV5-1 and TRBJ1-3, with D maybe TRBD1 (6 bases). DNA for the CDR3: TGCGCCAGCAGCCCCACAGGGAAATCTGGAAACACCATATATTTT. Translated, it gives CASSPTGKSGNTIYF.